This T cell receptor beta chain was captured by sequencing in a study of CD8+ T cells in alopecia areata. Overall study: It was oral tofacitinib, at 5 to 10 mg twice daily, that treated patients received. Notes on the study in general: On tofacitinib, scalp clonality and expanded CD8+ clones among top 100 fell significantly.

Trimming left V 4 bases short and J 8 bases short, with 18 bases between. This CDR3 comprises 14 residues. The germline gives CDR1 SGDLS, CDR2 YYNGEE. In each case, RNA was isolated and then reverse transcribed into cDNA as the sequencing template. Repertoires were generated with immunoSEQ multiplex PCR, while TCRdb's copy carries only in-frame clones and drops some. The data contain under 250,000 clones, approximately 67% of them singletons. Concerning this clone itself: Its antigen is undetermined.

Specified treatment: oral pan-JAK inhibitor, 5-10 mg twice daily. Sorting separated CD4+ and CD8+ T cells out of PBMCs. This chain uses TRBV9 with TRBJ1-2; tentatively, D is TRBD1 (6 bases). The source of this sequence is a human donor with alopecia areata. The sample here was CD4+ T cells sorted from blood, taken at approximately week 44, from a patient treated with tofacitinib. CDR3 coding DNA: TGTGCCAGCAGCCCGGATGGCAGGGGCGGCGGCTACACCTTC. It translates to CASSPDGRGGGYTF.